Below, 8 T cell receptor beta chains from the same sample are listed, as sequenced in a study of T cell responses to AZD1222 COVID-19 vaccine. Assay: immunoSEQ multiplex PCR; the TCRdb copy retains only in-frame clones and omits some. There are tens of thousands of clones in the sample; roughly 90% occur only once, and more than 4.5% lies in the top ten. The sequenced sample was peripheral blood, obtained 28 days after the second AZD1222 dose. Receptor source: an adult who received the AZD1222 COVID-19 vaccine.

The chain joins TRBV5-4 to TRBJ2-1; no firm D call. Germline V gives CDR1 SGHNT, CDR2 YYREEE (reference sequence). Trimming stripped 1 base from V and 0 bases from J, with 8 bases between. This CDR3 comprises 15 residues. As DNA, the CDR3 is TGTGCCAGCAGCTTGTCCCTAAGCTCCTACAATGAGCAGTTCTTC. Translating it yields CASSLSLSSYNEQFF.

The rearrangement joins TRBV25-1 to TRBJ1-1; D not certain. The CDR3 length is 16 residues. Germline V lookup: CDR1 MGHDK, CDR2 SYGVNS. V lost 4 bases to trimming and J lost 4 bases, with 19 bases between them. This CDR3 reads CASSGGRNGWGTEAFF. The CDR3 nucleotides read TGTGCCAGCAGTGGAGGACGGAACGGTTGGGGCACTGAAGCTTTCTTT.

This chain uses TRBV27 with TRBJ1-1; 8 positions agree with TRBD1. The germline CDR1 and CDR2 sequences are MNHEY and SMNVEV (reference sequence). This CDR3 has 15 residues. Trimming took 4 bases from V and 1 from J; bases not matched to a gene: 5. The CDR3 bases are TGTGCCAGCAGTTACTCCGGGACAGGGAACACTGAAGCTTTCTTT. It yields the protein CASSYSGTGNTEAFF.

The chain uses TRBV25-1 and TRBJ1-2; 7 bases fit TRBD1. The CDR3 is 13 amino acids. Germline V gene data show CDR1 as MGHDK and CDR2 as SYGVNS. V shed 8 bases and J 5 bases; nucleotides not matched to a gene: 8. The CDR3 DNA is TGTGCCAGCGAGGGACAGACCATTTATGGCTACACCTTC. Translated, it gives CASEGQTIYGYTF.

The rearrangement joins TRBV28 to TRBJ1-1; 7 bases are shared with TRBD1. The CDR3 covers 17 residues. Germline CDR1 reads MDHEN; CDR2 reads SYDVKM. The V and J ends lost 3 bases and 0 bases, in that order; junction bases with no gene match: 10. In DNA, the CDR3 is TGTGCCAGCAGTTTTTTTGGCAGGGGGAACATGAACACTGAAGCTTTCTTT. Translating gives CASSFFGRGNMNTEAFF.

The chain joins TRBV7-6 to TRBJ2-1; D possibly corresponds to TRBD1 (5 bases). V lost 1 base, J lost 9 bases, and 13 bases lay in between. Germline assignment: CDR1 SGHVS and CDR2 FNYEAQ. This CDR3 contains 14 residues. CDR3 amino acids: CASSLVGRASEQFF. Here the CDR3 DNA reads TGTGCCAGCAGCTTAGTGGGCAGGGCTAGTGAGCAGTTCTTC.

As regards this clone: A junction end diverges from the germline sequence, so it may reflect a read error. V and J are TRBV4-1 and TRBJ2-5, with TRBD1 identical over 9 bases. Germline V gene sequence: CDR1 MGHRA, CDR2 YSYEKL. CDR3 length equals 15 residues. Here the CDR3 DNA reads TGCGCCAGCAGCCGGGACAGGGAGGCGCAAGGGACCCAGTACTTC. Protein product: CASSRDREAQGTQYF.

The V call is TRBV21-1, the J call TRBJ1-4; TRBD1 was called by the table and not checked on the DNA. TRBV21-1 is noted as a pseudogene. This CDR3 comprises 16 residues. The DNA of the CDR3 is TGTGCCAGCAACCCATCCAGGGAAGCAACTAATGAAAAACTGTTTTTT. Amino acid sequence: CASNPSREATNEKLFF.